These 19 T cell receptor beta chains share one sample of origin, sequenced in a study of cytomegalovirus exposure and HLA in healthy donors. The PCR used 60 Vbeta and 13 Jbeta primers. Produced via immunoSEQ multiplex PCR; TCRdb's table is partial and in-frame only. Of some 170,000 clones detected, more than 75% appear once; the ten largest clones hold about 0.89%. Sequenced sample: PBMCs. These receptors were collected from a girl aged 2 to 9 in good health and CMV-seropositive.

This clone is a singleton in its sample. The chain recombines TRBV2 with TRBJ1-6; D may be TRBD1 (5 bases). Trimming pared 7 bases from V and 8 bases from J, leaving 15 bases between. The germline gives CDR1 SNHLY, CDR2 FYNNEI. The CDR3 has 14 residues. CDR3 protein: CASNHGTADSPLHF. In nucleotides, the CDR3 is TGTGCCAGCAACCACGGGACTGCAGATTCACCCCTCCACTTT.

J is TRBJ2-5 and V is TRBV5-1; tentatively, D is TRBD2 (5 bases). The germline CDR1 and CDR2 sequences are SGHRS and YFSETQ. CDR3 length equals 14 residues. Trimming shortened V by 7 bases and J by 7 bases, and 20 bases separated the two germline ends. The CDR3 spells CASSPSGGRGTQYF. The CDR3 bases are TGCGCCAGCTCACCCAGTGGAGGAAGAGGGACCCAGTACTTC.

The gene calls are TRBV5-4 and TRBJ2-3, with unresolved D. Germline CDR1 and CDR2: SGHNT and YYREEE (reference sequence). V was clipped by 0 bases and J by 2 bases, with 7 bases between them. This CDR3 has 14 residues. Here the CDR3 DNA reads TGTGCCAGCAGCTTGGGAGGATACACAGATACGCAGTATTTT. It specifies CASSLGGYTDTQYF. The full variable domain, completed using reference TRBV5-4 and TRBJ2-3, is ETGVTQSPTHLIKTRGQQVTLRCSSQSGHNTVSWYQQALGQGPQFIFQYYREEENGRGNFPPRFSGLQFPNYSSELNVNALELDDSALYLCASSLGGYTDTQYFGPGTRLTVL.

CDR3 sequence reads: CASSRGLATQYF. The CDR3 DNA reads TGTGCCAGCAGTAGGGGACTAGCTACGCAGTATTTT. The rearrangement joins TRBV6-5 to TRBJ2-3; 9 nucleotides line up with TRBD2. CDR1 MNHEY and CDR2 SVGAGI come from the germline V gene. The CDR3 is 12 amino acids. V was pared by 5 bases and J by 8 bases, with 2 bases of the junction left unmatched.

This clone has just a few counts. CDR3 nucleotide sequence: TGTGCCAGCAGTGCCAGACAGGGCCCTACAGATACGCAGTATTTT. It encodes CASSARQGPTDTQYF. The chain recombines TRBV6-1 with TRBJ2-3; the match to TRBD1 covers 7 bases. The ends lost 4 bases at V and 3 bases at J; junction bases unmatched: 7. In germline, CDR1 is MNHNS, CDR2 SASEGT. The CDR3 runs to 15 residues.

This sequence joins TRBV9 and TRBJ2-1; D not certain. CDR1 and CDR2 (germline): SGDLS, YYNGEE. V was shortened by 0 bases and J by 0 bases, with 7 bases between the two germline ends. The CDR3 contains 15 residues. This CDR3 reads CASSVASASYNEQFF. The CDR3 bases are TGTGCCAGCAGCGTAGCAAGCGCCTCCTACAATGAGCAGTTCTTC. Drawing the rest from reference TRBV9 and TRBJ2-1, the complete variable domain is DSGVTQTPKHLITATGQRVTLRCSPRSGDLSVYWYQQSLDQGLQFLIQYYNGEERAKGNILERFSAQQFPDLHSELNLSSLELGDSALYFCASSVASASYNEQFFGPGTRLTVL.

The CDR3 bases are TGTGCCAGCAGGTCCAGGGGGTGGCCTCGGAGCGGTACCGGGGAGCTGTTTTTT. Translation: CASRSRGWPRSGTGELFF. V usage is TRBV28 and J usage is TRBJ2-2; 7 nucleotides align to TRBD1. The CDR3 totals 18 residues. Germline lookup yields CDR1 MDHEN and CDR2 SYDVKM. Trimming at V came to 6 bases and at J to 5 bases, leaving 18 bases not matched to a gene.

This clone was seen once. As DNA, the CDR3 is TGTGCCAGCCGCAAAAGGGGGGGCGGGAGCAATCAGCCCCAGCATTTT. It yields the protein CASRKRGGGSNQPQHF. The chain couples TRBV27 to TRBJ1-5, with D perhaps matching TRBD1 (6 bases). Germline CDR1 and CDR2: MNHEY and SMNVEV (reference sequence). The V gene lost 8 bases and the J gene lost 1 base, with 18 bases spanning the gap. This CDR3 comprises 16 residues.

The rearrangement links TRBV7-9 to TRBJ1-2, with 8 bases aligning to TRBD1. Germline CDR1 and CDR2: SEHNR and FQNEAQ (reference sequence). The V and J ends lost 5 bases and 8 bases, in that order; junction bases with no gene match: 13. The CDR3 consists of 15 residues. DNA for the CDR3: TGTGCCAGCAGCCTAGACAGGGGCGGGATCAGAGGCTACACCTTC. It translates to CASSLDRGGIRGYTF.

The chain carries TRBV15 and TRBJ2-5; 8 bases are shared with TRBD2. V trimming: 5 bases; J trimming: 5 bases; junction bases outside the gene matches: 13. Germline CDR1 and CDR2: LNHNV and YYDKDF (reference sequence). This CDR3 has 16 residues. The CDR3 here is CATSARLASRGETQYF. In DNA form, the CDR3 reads TGTGCCACCAGCGCCCGACTAGCGAGTAGGGGGGAGACCCAGTACTTC. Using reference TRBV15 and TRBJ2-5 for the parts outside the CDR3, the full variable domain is DAMVIQNPRYQVTQFGKPVTLSCSQTLNHNVMYWYQQKSSQAPKLLFHYYDKDFNNEADTPDNFQSRRPNTSFCFLDIRSPGLGDTAMYLCATSARLASRGETQYFGPGTRLLVL.

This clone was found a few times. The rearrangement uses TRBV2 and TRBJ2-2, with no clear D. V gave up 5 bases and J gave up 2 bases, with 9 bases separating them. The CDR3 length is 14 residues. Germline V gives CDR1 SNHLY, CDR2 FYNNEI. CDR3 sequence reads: CASSLARNTGELFF. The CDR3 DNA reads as TGTGCCAGCAGTTTGGCCCGCAACACCGGGGAGCTGTTTTTT.

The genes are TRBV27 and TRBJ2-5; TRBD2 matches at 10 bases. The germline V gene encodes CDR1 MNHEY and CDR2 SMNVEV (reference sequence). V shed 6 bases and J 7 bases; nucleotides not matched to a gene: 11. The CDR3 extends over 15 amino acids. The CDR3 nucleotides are TGTGCCAGCAGAGCAGCTAGCGGGGGCTTGTCGACCCAGTACTTC. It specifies CASRAASGGLSTQYF.

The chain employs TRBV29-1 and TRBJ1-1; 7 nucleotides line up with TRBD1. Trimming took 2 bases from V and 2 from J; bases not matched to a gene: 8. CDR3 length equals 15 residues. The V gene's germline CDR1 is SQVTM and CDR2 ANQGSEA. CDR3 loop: CSVETPTGENTEAFF. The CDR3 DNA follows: TGCAGCGTTGAAACCCCCACAGGGGAAAACACTGAAGCTTTCTTT.

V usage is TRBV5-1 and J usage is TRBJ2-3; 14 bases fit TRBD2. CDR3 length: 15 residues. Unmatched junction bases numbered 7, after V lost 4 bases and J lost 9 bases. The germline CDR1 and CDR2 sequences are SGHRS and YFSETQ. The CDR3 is CASSGGTSGSGTQYF. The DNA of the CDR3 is TGCGCCAGCAGCGGCGGGACTAGCGGGAGTGGCACGCAGTATTTT. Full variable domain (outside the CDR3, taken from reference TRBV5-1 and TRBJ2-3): KAGVTQTPRYLIKTRGQQVTLSCSPISGHRSVSWYQQTPGQGLQFLFEYFSETQRNKGNFPGRFSGRQFSNSRSEMNVSTLELGDSALYLCASSGGTSGSGTQYFGPGTRLTVL.

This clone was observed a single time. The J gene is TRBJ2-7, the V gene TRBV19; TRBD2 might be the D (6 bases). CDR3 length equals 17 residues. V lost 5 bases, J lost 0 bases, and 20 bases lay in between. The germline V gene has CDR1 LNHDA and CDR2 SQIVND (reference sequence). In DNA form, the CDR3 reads TGTGCCAGTAGTCTTACCCACCTTCTAGCGAACTCCTACGAGCAGTACTTC. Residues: CASSLTHLLANSYEQYF.

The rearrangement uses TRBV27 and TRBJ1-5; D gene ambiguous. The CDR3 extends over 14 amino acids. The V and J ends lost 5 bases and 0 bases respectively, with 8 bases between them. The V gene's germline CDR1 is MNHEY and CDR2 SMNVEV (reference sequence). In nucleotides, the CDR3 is TGTGCCAGCAGTATCAGATATAGCAATCAGCCCCAGCATTTT. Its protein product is CASSIRYSNQPQHF.

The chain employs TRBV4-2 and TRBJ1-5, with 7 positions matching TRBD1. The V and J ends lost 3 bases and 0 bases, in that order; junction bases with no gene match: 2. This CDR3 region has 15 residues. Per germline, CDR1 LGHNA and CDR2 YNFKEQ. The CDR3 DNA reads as TGTGCCAGCAGCCAGGGACAGTATAGCAATCAGCCCCAGCATTTT. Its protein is CASSQGQYSNQPQHF.

CDR3 region: CASSQELQASYGYTF. CDR3 nucleotide sequence: TGCGCCAGCAGCCAAGAACTGCAAGCCTCCTATGGCTACACCTTC. This chain joins TRBV4-1 and TRBJ1-2; D is unclear. V was clipped by 0 bases and J by 4 bases, with 12 bases between them. The CDR3 contains 15 residues. Germline lookup yields CDR1 MGHRA and CDR2 YSYEKL.

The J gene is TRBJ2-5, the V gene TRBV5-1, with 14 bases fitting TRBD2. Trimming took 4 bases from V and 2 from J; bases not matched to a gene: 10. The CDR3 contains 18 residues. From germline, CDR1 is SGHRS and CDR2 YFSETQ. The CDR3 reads CASSPGTSGSLGQETQYF. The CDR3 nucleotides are TGCGCCAGCAGCCCGGGGACTAGCGGGAGTCTAGGGCAAGAGACCCAGTACTTC.